This TCR beta chain appears in the sequencing data of a study of post-analysis software for immune sequencing data. This clonotype was seen many times. What it binds is unknown. Unique molecular identifiers tagged the TCR beta cDNA libraries. TCRdb re-derived calls from the PCR reads in MiXCR, one entry per CDR3 protein. This sample has hundreds of thousands of distinct CDR3 sequences; roughly 27% occur once, and the top ten carry 0.5% to 0.6%. Notes on the study in general: Among five TRBV segments more frequent in patients than controls were TRBV5-6, TRBV5-1 and TRBV20-1.

This CDR3 spans 13 amino acids. V was trimmed by 0 bases and J by 5 bases, leaving 7 bases between them. The receptor comes from a girl between 5 and 17 years old with multiple sclerosis. This sequence joins TRBV12-3 or TRBV12-4 and TRBJ2-5, with a possible D match to TRBD1 (6 bases). Sequences were obtained from blood. DNA for the CDR3: TGTGCCAGCAGTTTAGCGGGGGCCGAGACCCAGTACTTC. Protein product: CASSLAGAETQYF.